The T cell receptor (beta chain) under discussion was sequenced for a study of identical twins (dated by TCRdb to about 2016). Turning to the overall study: To test whether fetal clonotypes persist, the study used deep sequencing on TCR alpha and beta repertoires from monozygotic twins, unrelated adults of various ages, and cord blood. Replicate twin experiments were performed at different times using different library preparation protocols to rule out contamination.

Preparation of the library involved 5' RACE. The reads were generated on an Illumina HiSeq 2000. A universal primer binding site was introduced by template switching, and a unique molecular identifier was present in the final cDNA, enabling accurate counting of TCR cDNA molecules. First-strand cDNA for TCR alpha and beta chains was synthesized from specific primers in the conserved constant-segment region. To control for contamination, each cDNA library was double barcoded with a SMART-Mk sample barcode plus Illumina barcodes. Two successive PCR steps introduced TruSeq adapter sequences along with Illumina sample barcodes. TCR alpha and beta cDNA libraries were sequenced on the Illumina HiSeq platform with custom primers. Turning to the authors' computational methods: MiGEC was used to process raw reads and extract unique molecular identifiers, and MiXCR was used to find CDR3 positions. Recombination models were inferred per individual with the repgenHMM and IGoR tools using an EM algorithm. Shared clonotype analysis was performed with the tcR package in R, normalizing sharing by the product of cloneset sizes. Out-of-frame nonproductive sequences were analyzed to study raw recombination free of thymic and clonal selection effects. TCRdb handled the public reads itself, with Q25 trimming in fastp and clone calling in MiXCR, and kept productive beta chains. One record per CDR3 amino acid sequence lists the most common genes and DNA. These V and J calls are TCRdb output, not the study's own analysis. Within this sample are roughly 720,000 distinct CDR3 sequences, with approximately 18% of them counted one time only. The ten largest make up 10% to 15% of the sample.

This clonotype was counted between two and nine times. This clone's antigen is unknown. The input lacks base qualities; no much larger clone sits a single base away. What the research found in general, with its limitations: Because the same donors could not be followed over many years, conclusions were based on cross-sectional statistical analysis. Fewer insertions were carried by abundant cord blood beta clonotypes, a similar but weaker trend appeared in young adult naive repertoires, and no such trend appeared in memory repertoires. Compared with coincidental sharing between unrelated individuals, an excess of low generation-probability sequences was observed among out-of-frame TCR alpha sequences shared between twins. In monozygotic twins, out-of-frame TCR alpha sharing was systematically underestimated by recombination models, although the models agreed with sharing between unrelated individuals. Excess twin sharing in beta out-of-frame sequences was weaker because fewer shared sequences lowered the signal-to-noise ratio. Invariant T cells such as MAIT and iNKT could partly confound zero-insertion analyses, although diverse VJ usage argued against such confounding for most clonotypes.

The CDR3 spans 17 residues, from the cysteine through the phenylalanine. Of all the DNA, just the CDR3 is kept, 51 bases in frame from base 1. Trimmed from V: 5 bases; trimmed from J: 2 bases; junction bases lacking a gene match: 13. CDR1 and CDR2 are read off the germline V gene (reference sequence) as SEHNR and FQNEAQ. Only healthy Caucasian donors were included. Three pairs of female monozygotic twins, all aged about 18 to 29 years, made up the twin cohort. RNA for TCR libraries was isolated from peripheral blood mononuclear cells. This same sample was also taken into another study, of T cells expressing NK-cell markers. As the second publication notes: TCR beta-chain repertoires were profiled in sorted CD3+CD56+NKG2C+, CD3+CD56+NKG2C- and CD3+CD56-NKG2C+ T-cell subsets from fewer than 10 donors. Among the eight sequenced donors, seven were HCMV-seropositive and one was HCMV-seronegative. In several experiments an anti-gammadeltaTCR antibody was added to restrict sorting to alphabetaTCR-expressing T cells. In several donors, the dominant CD3+CD56+NKG2C+ clonotypes were found to rank among the top 10 CD8+ clonotypes and to make up roughly 1.0-7.0% of CD8+ T cells. Those dominant clonotypes were again the most abundant among CD3+CD56-NKG2C+ cells in a handful of donors, at 28.3-60.1%. It remained unclear whether the expanded NKG2C-expressing T cell clones were specific for HCMV antigens. All eight donors whose samples were sequenced were randomly selected healthy volunteers, three of them men and five women. To determine HCMV serostatus, a commercial ELISA kit was used to detect HCMV-specific IgG in serum. Bulk peripheral blood T-cell repertoires were additionally sequenced from unsorted PBMC for several donors. MIGEC was used to demultiplex reads and group reads by UMI, and MiTCR was used to assemble and quantify clonotypes. Only TCR cDNA sequences supported by at least two reads were kept to exclude erroneous sequences. The tcR package was used for downstream repertoire analysis, and clonotypes were matched across fractions by CDR3 nucleotide sequence plus V segment. VDJmatch was used to annotate antigen specificity against VDJdb, with one amino acid substitution in CDR3 allowed.

The chain is encoded by TRBV7-9 joined to TRBJ2-7; the central 9 bases match TRBD1. The TCR comes from a woman younger than 35 in good health. The sequenced sample consisted of PBMCs. The DNA sequence reads TGTGCCAGCAGCCCAAAGGTCCCGGGACAGGGACCCTACGAGCAGTACTTC. Its translation is CASSPKVPGQGPYEQYF. Full variable domain (CDR3 extended with the reference TRBV7-9 and TRBJ2-7 proteins): DTGVSQNPRHKITKRGQNVTFRCDPISEHNRLYWYRQTLGQGPEFLTYFQNEAQLEKSRLLSDRFSAERPKGSFSTLEIQRTEQGDSAMYLCASSPKVPGQGPYEQYFGPGTRLTVT.